A selection of T cell receptor beta chains follows, all from one sample in a study of neoadjuvant anti-PD-1 for oral cavity cancer. The data were produced by immunoSEQ multiplex PCR, yet TCRdb's version contains in-frame clones alone and is incomplete. The sample includes some 9,500 clones, 68% seen only once; the top ten take 4% to 4.5%. Material: PBMCs, obtained after nivolumab (anti-PD-1) treatment. All receptors derive from a person aged 40-85 years with oral cavity squamous cell carcinoma. Each CDR3 is given with its conserved first and last residue.

j_call: TRBJ2-1
v_call: TRBV12-5
cdr3_aa: CASGLGLSAYNEQFF

j_call: TRBJ1-5
v_call: TRBV5-6
cdr3_aa: CASSLYGPQKPQHF

j_call: TRBJ2-3
v_call: TRBV6-4
cdr3_aa: CASSDSIRSTDTQYF

j_call: TRBJ2-3
v_call: TRBV5-1
cdr3_aa: CASSLGLAHTDTQYF

j_call: TRBJ2-2
v_call: TRBV19
cdr3_aa: CASSFSLGRANTGELFF

j_call: TRBJ2-1
v_call: TRBV6-1
cdr3_aa: CASSAGTGKFEQFF

j_call: TRBJ2-3
v_call: TRBV27
cdr3_aa: CASSKDRDRADTQYF

j_call: TRBJ2-5
v_call: TRBV7-2
cdr3_aa: CASSLDSYRGETQYF

j_call: TRBJ2-2
v_call: TRBV4-1
cdr3_aa: CASSQALRASGELFF

j_call: TRBJ1-2
v_call: TRBV15
cdr3_aa: CATSRTPGREVYGYTF

j_call: TRBJ1-5
v_call: TRBV11-3
cdr3_aa: CASSLVFLWGAVNQPQHF

j_call: TRBJ1-1
v_call: TRBV5-4
cdr3_aa: CASSFTREGTEAFF

j_call: TRBJ1-1
v_call: TRBV7-6
cdr3_aa: CASSPRGGLNTEAFF

j_call: TRBJ2-7
v_call: TRBV4-1
cdr3_aa: CASSYLRENYEQYF

j_call: TRBJ1-1
v_call: TRBV11-2
cdr3_aa: CASGIGGIEAFF

j_call: TRBJ2-3
v_call: TRBV20-1
cdr3_aa: CSERVADTQYF

j_call: TRBJ2-1
v_call: TRBV5-1
cdr3_aa: CASSFGTEANEQFF

j_call: TRBJ1-1
v_call: TRBV7-8
cdr3_aa: CASSLGAWPTEAFF

j_call: TRBJ1-2
v_call: TRBV19
cdr3_aa: CASRTFEGGAYGYTF

j_call: TRBJ1-4
v_call: TRBV5-6
cdr3_aa: CASSLEARELFF

j_call: TRBJ2-1
v_call: TRBV5-8
cdr3_aa: CASSFEGGGYNEQFF

j_call: TRBJ2-7
v_call: TRBV29-1
cdr3_aa: CSVEEGAYEQYF

j_call: TRBJ1-1
v_call: TRBV25-1
cdr3_aa: CASSEYGLSGVTEAFF

j_call: TRBJ2-6
v_call: TRBV5-1
cdr3_aa: CASSLSSGLYSGANVLTF

j_call: TRBJ2-7
v_call: TRBV28
cdr3_aa: CASRWLNEQYF

j_call: TRBJ2-3
v_call: TRBV19
cdr3_aa: CASSPLREASDTQYF

j_call: TRBJ2-7
v_call: TRBV10-1
cdr3_aa: CASSESSNAYEQYF

j_call: TRBJ2-7
v_call: TRBV7-2
cdr3_aa: CASSLMGLAEYEQYF

j_call: TRBJ1-1
v_call: TRBV7-9
cdr3_aa: CASSSAVQGFNTEAFF

j_call: TRBJ1-2
v_call: TRBV7-9
cdr3_aa: CASSYNTPGQGSSGYTF

j_call: TRBJ2-7
v_call: TRBV6-6
cdr3_aa: CASSSAPTYEQYF

j_call: TRBJ2-5
v_call: TRBV29-1
cdr3_aa: CSVGGIGETQYF

j_call: TRBJ1-4
v_call: TRBV2
cdr3_aa: CASSLLEGQLNEKLFF

j_call: TRBJ1-1
v_call: TRBV2
cdr3_aa: CASSEAPWGWDTEAFF

j_call: TRBJ1-5
v_call: TRBV6-1
cdr3_aa: CASSEDRVRQPQHF

j_call: TRBJ1-1
v_call: TRBV6-5
cdr3_aa: CASKQTGTGNTEAFF

j_call: TRBJ2-7
v_call: TRBV13
cdr3_aa: CASSTPRGAEQYF

j_call: TRBJ1-2
v_call: TRBV2
cdr3_aa: CASSPSPNGYTF

j_call: TRBJ1-1
v_call: TRBV19
cdr3_aa: CASSIQASTEAFF

j_call: TRBJ1-1
v_call: TRBV5-1
cdr3_aa: CASSSKGRDTEAFF

j_call: TRBJ1-5
v_call: TRBV6-1
cdr3_aa: CASSAADGGQPQHF

j_call: TRBJ2-1
v_call: TRBV25-1
cdr3_aa: CASSEQGQGLFNEQFF

j_call: TRBJ2-1
v_call: TRBV4-2
cdr3_aa: CASSQDIAGGGAIYNEQFF

j_call: TRBJ2-7
v_call: TRBV11-2
cdr3_aa: CASSRGGSYEQYF

j_call: TRBJ2-7
v_call: TRBV5-3
cdr3_aa: CARTPVETGGPRGPYEQYF

j_call: TRBJ2-7
v_call: TRBV27
cdr3_aa: CASSFRGTIYEQYF

j_call: TRBJ2-4
v_call: TRBV7-9
cdr3_aa: CASGLTGEGNIQYF

j_call: TRBJ2-5
v_call: TRBV29-1
cdr3_aa: CSVGGTGPQTQYF

j_call: TRBJ2-2
v_call: TRBV11-2
cdr3_aa: CASSHSGGAPGELFF

j_call: TRBJ2-1
v_call: TRBV27
cdr3_aa: CASSSPGLVPSEQFF